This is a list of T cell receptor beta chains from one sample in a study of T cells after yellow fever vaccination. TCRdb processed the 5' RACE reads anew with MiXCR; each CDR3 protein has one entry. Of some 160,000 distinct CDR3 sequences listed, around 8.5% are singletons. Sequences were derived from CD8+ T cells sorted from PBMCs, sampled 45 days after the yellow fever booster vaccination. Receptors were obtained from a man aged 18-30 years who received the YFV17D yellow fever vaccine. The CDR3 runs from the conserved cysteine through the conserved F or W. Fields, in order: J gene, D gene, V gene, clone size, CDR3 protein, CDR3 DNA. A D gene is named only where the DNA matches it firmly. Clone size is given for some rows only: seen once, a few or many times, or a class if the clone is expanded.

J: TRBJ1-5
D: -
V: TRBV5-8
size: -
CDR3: CASSGRDSNQPQHF
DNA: TGTGCCAGCAGCGGCAGGGATAGCAATCAGCCCCAGCATTTT

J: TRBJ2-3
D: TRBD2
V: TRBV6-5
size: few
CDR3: CASSGGAGADTQYF
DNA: TGTGCCAGCAGCGGGGGGGCCGGGGCAGATACGCAGTATTTT

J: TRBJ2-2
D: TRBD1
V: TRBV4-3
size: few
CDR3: CASSQDLGTGVTGELFF
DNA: TGCGCCAGCAGCCAAGACCTGGGGACAGGGGTGACCGGGGAGCTGTTTTTT

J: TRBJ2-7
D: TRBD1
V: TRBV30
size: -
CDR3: CAWSERDRDYEQYF
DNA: TGTGCCTGGAGTGAGAGGGACAGGGATTACGAGCAGTACTTC

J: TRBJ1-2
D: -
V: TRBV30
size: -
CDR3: CAWSNQPLYGYTF
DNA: TGTGCCTGGAGTAACCAGCCACTCTATGGCTACACCTTC

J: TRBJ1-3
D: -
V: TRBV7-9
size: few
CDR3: CASSSPLPGAENTIYF
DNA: TGTGCCAGCAGCTCACCCCTTCCGGGGGCAGAAAACACCATATATTTT

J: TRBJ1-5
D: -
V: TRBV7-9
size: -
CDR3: CASSWVDSQIGNQPQHF
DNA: TGTGCCAGCAGCTGGGTGGACAGTCAGATCGGCAATCAGCCCCAGCATTTT

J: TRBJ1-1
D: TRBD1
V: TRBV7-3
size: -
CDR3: CASSLLGQAGTEAFF
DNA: TGTGCCAGCAGCTTATTAGGACAGGCGGGGACTGAAGCTTTCTTT

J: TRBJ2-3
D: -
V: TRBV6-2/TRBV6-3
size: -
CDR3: CASSYSISGPRGTQYF
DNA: TGTGCCAGCAGTTACTCGATCTCAGGTCCGCGGGGTACGCAGTATTTT

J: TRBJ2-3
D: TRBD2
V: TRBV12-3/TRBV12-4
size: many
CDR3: CASTLGGVTDTQYF
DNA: TGTGCCAGCACCCTCGGGGGGGTGACAGATACGCAGTATTTT

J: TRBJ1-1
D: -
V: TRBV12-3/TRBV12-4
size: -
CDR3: CASSPSGTEAFF
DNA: TGTGCCAGCAGTCCGAGTGGCACTGAAGCTTTCTTT

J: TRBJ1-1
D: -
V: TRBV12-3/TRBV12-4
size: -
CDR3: CASSPAGRAFF
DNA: TGTGCCAGCAGTCCCGCGGGTAGAGCTTTCTTT

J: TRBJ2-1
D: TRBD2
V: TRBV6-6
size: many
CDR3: CASSYYFGGVSYNEQFF
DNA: TGTGCCAGCAGTTACTATTTCGGGGGGGTGTCCTACAATGAGCAGTTCTTC

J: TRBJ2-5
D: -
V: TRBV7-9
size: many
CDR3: CASSRLSETQYF
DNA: TGTGCCAGCAGCCGGTTGTCAGAGACCCAGTACTTC

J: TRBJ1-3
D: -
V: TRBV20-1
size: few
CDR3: CSAEGLVDSFSGNTIYF
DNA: TGCAGTGCCGAGGGCCTAGTAGACAGCTTCTCTGGAAACACCATATATTTT

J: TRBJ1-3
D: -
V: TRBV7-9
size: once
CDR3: CASSFDAASSGNTIYF
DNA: TGTGCCAGCAGCTTCGACGCCGCTTCCTCTGGAAACACCATATATTTT

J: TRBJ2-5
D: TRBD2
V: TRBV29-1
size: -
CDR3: CSLYTTSGGEETQYF
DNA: TGCAGCCTATATACGACTAGCGGGGGGGAAGAGACCCAGTACTTC

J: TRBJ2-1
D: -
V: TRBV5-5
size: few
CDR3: CASIIEQSTYNEQFF
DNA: TGTGCCAGCATCATAGAACAGTCAACCTACAATGAGCAGTTCTTC

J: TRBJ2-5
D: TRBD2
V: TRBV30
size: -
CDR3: CACYLGLSETQYF
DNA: TGTGCCTGTTACCTGGGACTATCAGAGACCCAGTACTTC

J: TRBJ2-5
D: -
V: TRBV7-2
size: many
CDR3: CASSLEGLLQETQYF
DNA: TGTGCCAGCAGCTTAGAGGGTCTGCTCCAAGAGACCCAGTACTTC

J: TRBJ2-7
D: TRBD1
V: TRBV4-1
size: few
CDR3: CASSQVETGPYEQYF
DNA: TGCGCCAGCAGCCAAGTAGAGACAGGGCCCTACGAGCAGTACTTC

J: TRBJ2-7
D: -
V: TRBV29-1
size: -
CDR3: CSVEGLNGMKEYEQYF
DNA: TGCAGCGTTGAAGGTTTGAACGGGATGAAGGAATACGAGCAGTACTTC

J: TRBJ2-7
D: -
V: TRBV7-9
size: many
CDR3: CASSLEVGGTYEQYF
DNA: TGTGCCAGCAGCTTAGAGGTTGGGGGAACCTACGAGCAGTACTTC

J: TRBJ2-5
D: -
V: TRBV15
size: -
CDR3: CATSRGLRGGETQYF
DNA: TGTGCCACCAGCAGAGGACTACGAGGCGGCGAGACCCAGTACTTC

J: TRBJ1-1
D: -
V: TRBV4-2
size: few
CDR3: CASSQDRGPNTEAFF
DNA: TGTGCCAGCAGCCAAGATCGAGGGCCGAACACTGAAGCTTTCTTT

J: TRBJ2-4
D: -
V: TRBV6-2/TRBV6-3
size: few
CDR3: CASIPQGLAKNIQYF
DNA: TGTGCCAGCATACCTCAGGGGTTAGCCAAAAACATTCAGTACTTC

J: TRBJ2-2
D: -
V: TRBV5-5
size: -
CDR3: CASSLGDVVAGELFF
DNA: TGTGCCAGCAGCTTGGGGGATGTGGTGGCCGGGGAGCTGTTTTTT

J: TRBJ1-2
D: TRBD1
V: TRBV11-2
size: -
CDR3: CASSPRQGGYTF
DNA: TGTGCCAGCAGCCCAAGACAGGGAGGCTACACCTTC

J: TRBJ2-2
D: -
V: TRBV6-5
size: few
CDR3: CASSYAGSHTGELFF
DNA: TGTGCCAGCAGTTACGCCGGGTCACACACCGGGGAGCTGTTTTTT

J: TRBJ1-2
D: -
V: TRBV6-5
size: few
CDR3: CASSYSIGGSYGYTF
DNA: TGTGCCAGCAGTTACTCGATCGGGGGTAGCTATGGCTACACCTTC

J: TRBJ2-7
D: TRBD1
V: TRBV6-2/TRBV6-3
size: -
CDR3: CASSYSRTGGPYEQYF
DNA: TGTGCCAGCAGTTACTCACGGACAGGGGGCCCGTACGAGCAGTACTTC

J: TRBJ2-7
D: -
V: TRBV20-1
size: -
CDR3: CSASLRDKLAYEQYF
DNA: TGCAGTGCTAGCCTCCGGGACAAACTGGCGTACGAGCAGTACTTC

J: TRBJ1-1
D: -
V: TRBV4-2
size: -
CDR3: CASSQVSGQMNTEAFF
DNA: TGTGCCAGCAGCCAAGTATCCGGACAGATGAACACTGAAGCTTTCTTT